These 7 T cell receptor beta chains were sequenced from one sample in a study of cytomegalovirus exposure and HLA in healthy donors. PCR employed 60 Vbeta and 13 Jbeta primers. Using immunoSEQ multiplex PCR, the repertoire was profiled, and TCRdb retains in-frame clones only, with some absent. The top ten hold 1.3% of the sample, which has over 150,000 clones, about 77% seen once. The material sequenced was PBMCs. The receptors were gathered from a woman in her forties or fifties in good health and CMV-seronegative.

This clone appeared a few times. J is TRBJ1-1 and V is TRBV7-9; D call uncertain. CDR3 length equals 14 residues. The germline V and J ends were trimmed by 2 bases and 1 base, with 8 bases remaining between them. Germline CDR1 reads SEHNR; CDR2 reads FQNEAQ (reference sequence). CDR3 DNA: TGTGCCAGCAGCTTAACCGGGGAGAACACTGAAGCTTTCTTT. Translation gives CASSLTGENTEAFF.

The chain joins TRBV15 to TRBJ2-7; D is possibly TRBD1 (5 bases). The V gene lost 0 bases and the J gene lost 2 bases, with 5 bases spanning the gap. CDR3 length: 13 amino acids. Germline CDR1 and CDR2: LNHNV and YYDKDF (reference sequence). CDR3 nucleotides: TGTGCCACCAGCAGAGAGACAGCCTACGAGCAGTACTTC. Translated, it gives CATSRETAYEQYF.

This clone was seen more than once but under ten times. The gene calls are TRBV7-9 and TRBJ2-7, with 10 nucleotides matching TRBD2. J was trimmed by 5 bases and V by 0 bases; bases with no gene match: 4. CDR3 length: 15 residues. The germline CDR1 and CDR2 sequences are SEHNR and FQNEAQ (reference sequence). In DNA form, the CDR3 reads TGTGCCAGCAGCTTAGCGCTAGCGGGAGCCCACGAGCAGTACTTC. Amino acids: CASSLALAGAHEQYF.

This chain links TRBV5-4 with TRBJ1-2; D perhaps matches TRBD1 (6 bases). Trimming took off 4 bases at V and 4 bases at J, with 17 bases between the two ends. This CDR3 has 15 residues. The germline gives CDR1 SGHNT, CDR2 YYREEE (reference sequence). The CDR3 DNA sequence: TGTGCCAGCAGCATCTTCGACAGGACAACCTATGGCTACACCTTC. It specifies CASSIFDRTTYGYTF.

V is TRBV12-1 and J is TRBJ2-1; the table's D gene call, TRBD2, was not cross checked with the DNA. TRBV12-1 is flagged as a pseudogene. The CDR3 is made up of 15 amino acids. The DNA for the CDR3 is TGTGCCAGCAGCGTCGGGACTAGCGGATTGAATGAGCAGTTCTTC. This gives the protein CASSVGTSGLNEQFF.

V gene TRBV10-3 combines with J gene TRBJ2-2, with a possible D match to TRBD2 (6 bases). Germline CDR1 and CDR2: ENHRY and SYGVKD. The length of the CDR3 is 14 residues. Trimming removed 7 bases from V and 1 base from J, with 10 bases in between. This CDR3 is CAINGGMNTGELFF. The CDR3 DNA is TGTGCCATCAATGGGGGGATGAACACCGGGGAGCTGTTTTTT.

This clone is a singleton in its sample. Its ends do not fully match the called genes, so a read error is possible. V gene TRBV29-1 combines with J gene TRBJ2-5; 13 nucleotides agree with TRBD2. The DNA end lines up better with TRBJ2-7; the J call may be wrong. This CDR3 has 14 residues. Germline V CDR1 and CDR2: SQVTM, ANQGSEA. CDR3: CSIEGTSGKYEQYF. The DNA of the CDR3 is TGCAGCATTGAAGGGACTAGCGGGAAATACGAGCAGTACTTC.